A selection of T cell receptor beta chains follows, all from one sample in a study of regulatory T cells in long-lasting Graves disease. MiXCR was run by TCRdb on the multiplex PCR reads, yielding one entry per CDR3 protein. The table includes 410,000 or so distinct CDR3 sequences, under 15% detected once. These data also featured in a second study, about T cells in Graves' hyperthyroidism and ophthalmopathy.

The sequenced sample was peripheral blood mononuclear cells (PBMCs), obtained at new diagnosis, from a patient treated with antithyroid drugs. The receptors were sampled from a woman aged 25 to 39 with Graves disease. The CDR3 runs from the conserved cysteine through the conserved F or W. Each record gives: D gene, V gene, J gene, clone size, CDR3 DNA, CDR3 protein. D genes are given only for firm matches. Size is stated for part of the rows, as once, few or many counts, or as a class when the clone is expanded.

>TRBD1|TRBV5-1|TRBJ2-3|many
TGCGCCAGCAGCGGATGGACAGGGGGGAGGCCCCTTACAGCCACAGATACGCAGTATTTT
CASSGWTGGRPLTATDTQYF
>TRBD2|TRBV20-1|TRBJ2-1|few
TGCAGTGCTAGACAGGGACTAGCGGGAGGGCCGGTGGAGCAGTTCTTC
CSARQGLAGGPVEQFF
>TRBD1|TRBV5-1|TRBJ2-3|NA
TGCGCCACCAAAGGGACAGGGGGAGGCACAGATACGCAGTATTTT
CATKGTGGGTDTQYF
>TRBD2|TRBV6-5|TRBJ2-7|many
TGTGCCAGCAGTTACTCGAGCCAGGCTCCGGGACTAGCCTACGAGCAGTACTTC
CASSYSSQAPGLAYEQYF
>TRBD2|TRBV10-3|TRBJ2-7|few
TGTGCCATCAGTGAAAGCGGTGGGGGGGGCGAGCAGTACTTC
CAISESGGGGEQYF
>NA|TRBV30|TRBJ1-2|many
TGTGCCATACAGGGCGACCCTCGAGGTGGCTACACCTTC
CAIQGDPRGGYTF
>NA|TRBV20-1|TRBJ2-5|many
TGCAGTGCTAGTGGGGGTGAGGAGACCCAGTACTTC
CSASGGEETQYF
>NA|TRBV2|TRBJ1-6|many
TGTGCCAGCAGTGAAGCCTCGACGGGTAATTCACCCCTCCACTTT
CASSEASTGNSPLHF
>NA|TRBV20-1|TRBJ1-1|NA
TGCAGTGCTGGAAGGGAAGGGACTGAAGCTTTCTTT
CSAGREGTEAFF
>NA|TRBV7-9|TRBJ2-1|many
TGTGCCAGCAGCTTAGACGGGAGTGGCAATGAGCAGTTCTTC
CASSLDGSGNEQFF
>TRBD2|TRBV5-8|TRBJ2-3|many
TGTGCCAGCAGCTCCGGGACTAAAAGCACAGATACGCAGTATTTT
CASSSGTKSTDTQYF
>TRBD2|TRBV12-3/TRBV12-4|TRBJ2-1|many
TGTGCCAGCAGTTCTACTACTAGCGGGAGGGTATATGAGCAGTTCTTC
CASSSTTSGRVYEQFF
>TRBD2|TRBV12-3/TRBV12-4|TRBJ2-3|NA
TGTGCCAGCATCCCGACTAGCGGGACTCGGGGGACAGATACGCAGTATTTT
CASIPTSGTRGTDTQYF
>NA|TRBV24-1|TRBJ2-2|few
TGTGCCACCAGTGATGACTCCCCCCGGACCGGGGAGCTGTTTTTT
CATSDDSPRTGELFF
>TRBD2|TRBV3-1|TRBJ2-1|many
TGTGCCAGCAGCCAAACTAGCGGGAGAGCCTACAATGAGCAGTTCTTC
CASSQTSGRAYNEQFF
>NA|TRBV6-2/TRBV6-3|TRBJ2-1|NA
TGTGCCAGCAGGCGGGGAGGTAGCTCCTACAATGAGCAGTTCTTC
CASRRGGSSYNEQFF
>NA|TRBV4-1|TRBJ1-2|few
TGCGCCAGCAGCCAAGATAGCGGGGTGGGTGGCTACACCTTC
CASSQDSGVGGYTF
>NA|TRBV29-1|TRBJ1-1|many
TGCAGCGTTGAGATCACAGGGTTTAACACTGAAGCTTTCTTT
CSVEITGFNTEAFF